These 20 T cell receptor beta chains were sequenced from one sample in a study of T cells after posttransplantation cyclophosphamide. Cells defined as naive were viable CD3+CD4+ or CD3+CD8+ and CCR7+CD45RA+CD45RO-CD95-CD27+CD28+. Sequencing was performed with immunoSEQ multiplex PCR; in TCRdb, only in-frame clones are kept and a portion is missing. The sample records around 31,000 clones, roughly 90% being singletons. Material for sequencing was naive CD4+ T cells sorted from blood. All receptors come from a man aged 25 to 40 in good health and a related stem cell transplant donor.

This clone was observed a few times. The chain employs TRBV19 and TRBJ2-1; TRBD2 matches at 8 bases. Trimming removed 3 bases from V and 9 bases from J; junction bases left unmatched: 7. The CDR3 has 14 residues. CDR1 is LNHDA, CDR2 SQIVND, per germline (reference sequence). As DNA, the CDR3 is TGTGCCAGTAGTATCCAAGCGGGGGCCGGTGAGCAGTTCTTC. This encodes CASSIQAGAGEQFF.

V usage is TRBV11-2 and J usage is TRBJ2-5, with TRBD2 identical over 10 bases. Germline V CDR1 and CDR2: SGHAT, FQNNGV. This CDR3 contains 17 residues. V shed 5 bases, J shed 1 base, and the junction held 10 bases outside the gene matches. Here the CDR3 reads CASSPQGSGGSQETQYF. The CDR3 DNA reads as TGTGCCAGCAGCCCCCAGGGTAGCGGGGGGTCCCAAGAGACCCAGTACTTC.

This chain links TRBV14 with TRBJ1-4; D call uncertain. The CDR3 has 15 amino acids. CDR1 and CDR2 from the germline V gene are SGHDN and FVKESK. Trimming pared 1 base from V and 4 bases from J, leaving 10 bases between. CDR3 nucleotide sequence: TGTGCCAGCAGCCAAGTAACGGACTTTAATGAAAAACTGTTTTTT. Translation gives CASSQVTDFNEKLFF.

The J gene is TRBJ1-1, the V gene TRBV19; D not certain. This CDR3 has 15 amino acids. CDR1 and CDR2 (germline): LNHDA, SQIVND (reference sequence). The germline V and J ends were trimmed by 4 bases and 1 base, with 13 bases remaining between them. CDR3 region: CASSSFQSPNTEAFF. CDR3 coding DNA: TGTGCCAGTAGTAGTTTTCAGTCCCCGAACACTGAAGCTTTCTTT.

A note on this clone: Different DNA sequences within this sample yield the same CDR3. The CDR3 nucleotides read TGCGCCAGCAGCTTGGCAGGGGGCACGGAGACCCAGTACTTC. It translates to CASSLAGGTETQYF. The genes are TRBV5-1 and TRBJ2-5; 8 bases agree with TRBD1. Per the germline V gene, CDR1 is SGHRS and CDR2 is YFSETQ. The ends lost 0 bases at V and 5 bases at J; junction bases unmatched: 3. This CDR3 comprises 14 residues.

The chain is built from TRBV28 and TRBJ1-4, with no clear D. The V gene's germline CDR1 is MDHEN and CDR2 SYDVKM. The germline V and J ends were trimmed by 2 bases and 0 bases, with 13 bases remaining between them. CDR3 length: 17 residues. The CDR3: CASSLGPRVATNEKLFF. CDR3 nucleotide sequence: TGTGCCAGCAGTTTAGGCCCGAGGGTAGCAACTAATGAAAAACTGTTTTTT.

In nucleotides, the CDR3 is TGTGCCAGCAGCGTAGTAATGGACATTATGAACACTGAAGCTTTCTTT. Translating it yields CASSVVMDIMNTEAFF. The chain combines TRBV9 with TRBJ1-1, with a tentative D call TRBD1 (5 bases). The CDR3 is 16 amino acids. In germline, CDR1 is SGDLS, CDR2 YYNGEE. Trimming took off 0 bases at V and 0 bases at J, with 12 bases between the two ends.

The CDR3 DNA follows: TGTGCCAGCTCACCAGCGGCGACCAATCGGGTGGTGAGTGGCTACACCTTC. Its translation: CASSPAATNRVVSGYTF. The genes are TRBV18 and TRBJ1-2; D not resolved. Per the germline V gene, CDR1 is KGHSH and CDR2 is LQKENI. Between the trimmed V and J ends, which lost 2 bases and 7 bases, there was a span of 23 bases. The CDR3 runs to 17 residues.

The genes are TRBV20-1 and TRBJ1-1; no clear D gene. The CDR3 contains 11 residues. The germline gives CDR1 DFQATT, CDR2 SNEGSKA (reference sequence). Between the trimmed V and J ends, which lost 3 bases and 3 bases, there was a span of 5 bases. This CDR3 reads CSASGDTEAFF. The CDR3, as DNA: TGCAGTGCTAGCGGGGACACTGAAGCTTTCTTT.

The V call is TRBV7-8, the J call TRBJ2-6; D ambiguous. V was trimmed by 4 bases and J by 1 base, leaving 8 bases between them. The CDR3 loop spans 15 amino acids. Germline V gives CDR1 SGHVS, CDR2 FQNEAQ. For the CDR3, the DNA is TGTGCCAGCAGCTCTGACAAATCTGGGGCCAACGTCCTGACTTTC. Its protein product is CASSSDKSGANVLTF.

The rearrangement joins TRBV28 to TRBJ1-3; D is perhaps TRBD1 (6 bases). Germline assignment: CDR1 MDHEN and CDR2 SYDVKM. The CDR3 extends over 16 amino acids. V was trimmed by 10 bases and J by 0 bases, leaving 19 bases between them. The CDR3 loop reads CATSDSYLYSGNTIYF. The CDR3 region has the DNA TGTGCCACCTCGGACAGTTACCTTTACTCTGGAAACACCATATATTTT.

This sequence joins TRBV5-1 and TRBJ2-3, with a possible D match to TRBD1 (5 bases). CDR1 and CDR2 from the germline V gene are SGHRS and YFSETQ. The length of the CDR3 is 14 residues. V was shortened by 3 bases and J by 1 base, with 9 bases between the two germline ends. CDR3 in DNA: TGCGCCAGCAGCTCAGGGTATGGCACAGATACGCAGTATTTT. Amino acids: CASSSGYGTDTQYF. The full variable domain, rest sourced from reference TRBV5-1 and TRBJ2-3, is KAGVTQTPRYLIKTRGQQVTLSCSPISGHRSVSWYQQTPGQGLQFLFEYFSETQRNKGNFPGRFSGRQFSNSRSEMNVSTLELGDSALYLCASSSGYGTDTQYFGPGTRLTVL.

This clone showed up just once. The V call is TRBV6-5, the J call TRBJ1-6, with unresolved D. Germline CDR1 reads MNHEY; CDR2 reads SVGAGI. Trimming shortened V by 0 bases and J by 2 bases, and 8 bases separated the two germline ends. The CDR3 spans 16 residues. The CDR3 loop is CASSYSNTPYNSPLHF. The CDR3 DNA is TGTGCCAGCAGTTACTCAAACACCCCCTATAATTCACCCCTCCACTTT.

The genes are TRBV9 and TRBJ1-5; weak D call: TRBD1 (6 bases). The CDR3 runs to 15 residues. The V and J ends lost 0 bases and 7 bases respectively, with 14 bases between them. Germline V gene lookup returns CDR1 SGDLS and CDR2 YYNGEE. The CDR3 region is CASSVEGVSGQPQHF. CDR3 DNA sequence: TGTGCCAGCAGCGTAGAGGGGGTGTCCGGACAGCCCCAGCATTTT.

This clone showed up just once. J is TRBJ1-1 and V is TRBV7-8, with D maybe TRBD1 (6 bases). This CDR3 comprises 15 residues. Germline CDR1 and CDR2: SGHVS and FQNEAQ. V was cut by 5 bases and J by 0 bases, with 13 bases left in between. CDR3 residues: CASSLEQGLNTEAFF. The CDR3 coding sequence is TGTGCCAGCAGCCTTGAACAGGGCTTGAACACTGAAGCTTTCTTT. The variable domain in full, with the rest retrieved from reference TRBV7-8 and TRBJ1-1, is GAGVSQSPRYKVAKRGQDVALRCDPISGHVSLFWYQQALGQGPEFLTYFQNEAQLDKSGLPSDRFFAERPEGSVSTLKIQRTQQEDSAVYLCASSLEQGLNTEAFFGQGTRLTVV.

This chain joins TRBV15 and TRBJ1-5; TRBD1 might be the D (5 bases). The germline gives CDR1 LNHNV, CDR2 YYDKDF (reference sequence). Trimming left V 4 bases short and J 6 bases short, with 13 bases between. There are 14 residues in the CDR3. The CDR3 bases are TGTGCCACCAGCAAGGGGCGGACGGGTCAGCCCCAGCATTTT. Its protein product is CATSKGRTGQPQHF.

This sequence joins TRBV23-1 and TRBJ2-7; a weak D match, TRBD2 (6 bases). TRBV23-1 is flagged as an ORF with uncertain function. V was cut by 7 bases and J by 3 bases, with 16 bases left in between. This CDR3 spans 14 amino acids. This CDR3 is CASTQRRGNYEQYF. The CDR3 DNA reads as TGCGCCAGCACCCAAAGGAGGGGTAACTACGAGCAGTACTTC.

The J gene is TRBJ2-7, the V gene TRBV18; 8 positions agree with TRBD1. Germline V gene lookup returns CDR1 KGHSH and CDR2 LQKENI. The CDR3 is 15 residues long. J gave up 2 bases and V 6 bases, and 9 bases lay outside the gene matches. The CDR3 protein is CASSQEQGETYEQYF. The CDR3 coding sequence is TGTGCCAGCTCCCAAGAACAGGGGGAAACCTACGAGCAGTACTTC. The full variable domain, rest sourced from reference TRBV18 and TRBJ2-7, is NAGVMQNPRHLVRRRGQEARLRCSPMKGHSHVYWYRQLPEEGLKFMVYLQKENIIDESGMPKERFSAEFPKEGPSILRIQQVVRGDSAAYFCASSQEQGETYEQYFGPGTRLTVT.

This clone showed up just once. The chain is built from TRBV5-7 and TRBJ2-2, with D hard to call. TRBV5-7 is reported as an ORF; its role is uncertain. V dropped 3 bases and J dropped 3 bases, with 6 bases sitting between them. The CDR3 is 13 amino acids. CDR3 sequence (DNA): TGTGCCAGCAGCTACAGATACACCGGGGAGCTGTTTTTT. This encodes CASSYRYTGELFF.

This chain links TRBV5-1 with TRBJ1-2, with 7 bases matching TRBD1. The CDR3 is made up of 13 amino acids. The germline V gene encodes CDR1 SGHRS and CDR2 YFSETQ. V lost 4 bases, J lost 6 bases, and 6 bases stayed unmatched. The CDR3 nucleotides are TGCGCCAGCAGCGGATCACAGGGGCATGGCTACACCTTC. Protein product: CASSGSQGHGYTF.